These 13 T cell receptor beta chains share one sample of origin, sequenced in a study of T cells in Graves' hyperthyroidism and ophthalmopathy. What was amplified from RNA transcripts were TCR beta CDR3 regions. HTBI primers were used for first-round RT-PCR of the TCR CDR3. Via MiXCR, TCRdb re-called the multiplex PCR reads, giving one row per CDR3 protein. The data hold some 570,000 distinct CDR3 sequences, with approximately 15% observed a single time. The specimen sequenced was blood. All receptors come from a woman aged 18-29 years with Graves' ophthalmopathy.

On this clonotype itself: This may be a read error, as it is one base from a much larger clone. In this CDR3 the conserved last residue, phenylalanine or tryptophan, is missing, so a read error is likely. The rearrangement uses TRBV28 and TRBJ1-1; D is unresolved. Between the trimmed V and J ends, which lost 7 bases and 3 bases, there was a span of 9 bases. The germline CDR1 and CDR2 sequences are MDHEN and SYDVKM. This CDR3 has 12 amino acids. The CDR3 bases are TGTGCCAGCAAAGGCAGAGACACTGAAGCTTTCCTT. Translating gives CASKGRDTEAFL.

This clonotype was counted many times. This chain links TRBV27 with TRBJ2-5; 10 bases are a match to TRBD2. CDR1 is MNHEY, CDR2 SMNVEV, per germline (reference sequence). There are 18 residues in the CDR3. The ends lost 5 bases at V and 2 bases at J; junction bases unmatched: 14. The CDR3 nucleotides read TGTGCCAGCAGTATCGCACGACTTAGCGGGAGGCGACAAGAGACCCAGTACTTC. The encoded protein is CASSIARLSGRRQETQYF.

This clonotype has ten or more counts. An end of the junction differs from the germline gene, which may be a read error. CDR3 sequence reads: CAGSRQGDSPLHF. The CDR3, as DNA: TGTGCCGGCAGCCGACAGGGCGACTCACCCCTCCACTTT. This chain links TRBV7-9 with TRBJ1-6; TRBD1 matches at 7 bases. Germline V CDR1 and CDR2: SEHNR, FQNEAQ (reference sequence). This CDR3 has 13 residues. Full variable domain (outside the CDR3, taken from reference TRBV7-9 and TRBJ1-6): DTGVSQNPRHKITKRGQNVTFRCDPISEHNRLYWYRQTLGQGPEFLTYFQNEAQLEKSRLLSDRFSAERPKGSFSTLEIQRTEQGDSAMYLCAGSRQGDSPLHFGNGTRLTVT.

This clonotype was seen repeatedly, ten times or more. V and J are TRBV6-2 or TRBV6-3 and TRBJ1-1; D might be TRBD1 (5 bases). The germline V and J ends were trimmed by 2 bases and 1 base, with 8 bases remaining between them. CDR1 and CDR2 from the germline V gene are MNHEY and SVGEGT. This CDR3 region has 14 residues. This CDR3 is CASSYRDWNTEAFF. Written as DNA, the CDR3 is TGTGCCAGCAGTTACCGGGACTGGAACACTGAAGCTTTCTTT.

The gene calls are TRBV6-1 and TRBJ2-1, with D perhaps matching TRBD1 (5 bases). Per the germline V gene, CDR1 is MNHNS and CDR2 is SASEGT. This CDR3 is built from 14 residues. The ends were cut back, 5 bases at V and 5 bases at J, with 13 bases in the middle. CDR3: CASSYYRQNNEQFF. The CDR3 bases are TGTGCCAGCAGTTATTACCGACAGAACAATGAGCAGTTCTTC.

Many counts were recorded for this clonotype. The J gene is TRBJ2-7, the V gene TRBV29-1; TRBD2 matches at 8 bases. Germline CDR1 and CDR2: SQVTM and ANQGSEA. This CDR3 has 17 residues. V lost 6 bases and J lost 5; bases outside the gene matches: 21. This CDR3 reads CSVLTRGNGRAQDEQYF. DNA for the CDR3: TGCAGCGTCCTGACGAGGGGGAACGGGAGGGCTCAGGACGAGCAGTACTTC.

In its sample, this clonotype was seen many times. This sequence joins TRBV2 and TRBJ2-5, with a tentative D call TRBD2 (6 bases). V dropped 7 bases and J dropped 5 bases, with 11 bases sitting between them. Germline loops: CDR1 SNHLY, CDR2 FYNNEI. This CDR3 contains 12 residues. This CDR3 is CASTAGRETQYF. In nucleotides, the CDR3 is TGTGCCAGCACAGCAGGGAGGGAGACCCAGTACTTC.

This clonotype was picked up many times. The rearrangement joins TRBV11-1 to TRBJ2-7, with TRBD2 matching 11 bases. V shed 2 bases and J 5 bases; nucleotides not matched to a gene: 17. Germline V lookup: CDR1 SGHAT, CDR2 FQDESV (reference sequence). CDR3 length: 19 residues. The CDR3 here is CASSLTLGLLAGVPHEQYF. In DNA, the CDR3 is TGTGCCAGCAGCTTAACCCTCGGACTACTAGCGGGAGTTCCCCACGAGCAGTACTTC.

Ten or more counts support this clonotype. The chain has TRBV12-3 or TRBV12-4 and TRBJ1-5; unclear D gene. The CDR3 spans 14 residues. V was clipped by 2 bases and J by 7 bases, with 12 bases between them. The DNA of the CDR3 is TGTGCCAGCAGTTTAATAGGTGATGCCCAGCCCCAGCATTTT. Translation gives CASSLIGDAQPQHF.

There are many counts of this clonotype. The V call is TRBV29-1, the J call TRBJ1-1; the D is unclear. From germline, CDR1 is SQVTM and CDR2 ANQGSEA. This CDR3 has 15 residues. V was shortened by 4 bases and J by 0 bases, with 15 bases between the two germline ends. CDR3 bases: TGCAGCGTTGGTGCCCAGGTGGGGTTGAACACTGAAGCTTTCTTT. Translating it yields CSVGAQVGLNTEAFF.

This clonotype was found many times. V gene TRBV12-3 or TRBV12-4 combines with J gene TRBJ2-7; 7 bases fit TRBD2. The CDR3 contains 14 residues. The junction had 8 bases not matched to a gene; V was cut back by 6 bases and J by 3 bases. DNA for the CDR3: TGTGCCAGCAGCCCGACTAGCTCCTGCTACGAGCAGTACTTC. Amino acids: CASSPTSSCYEQYF.

The sample holds many counts of this clonotype. This rearrangement joins TRBV2 to TRBJ2-5; no clear D. V was shortened by 2 bases and J by 0 bases, with 7 bases between the two germline ends. The CDR3 is 14 residues long. Germline loops: CDR1 SNHLY, CDR2 FYNNEI. CDR3 in amino acids: CASSELTDQETQYF. Here the CDR3 DNA reads TGTGCCAGCAGTGAACTGACGGACCAAGAGACCCAGTACTTC.

This clonotype was observed many times. The chain combines TRBV27 with TRBJ2-7, with TRBD2 identical over 12 bases. V lost 6 bases and J lost 2; bases outside the gene matches: 8. The germline V gene encodes CDR1 MNHEY and CDR2 SMNVEV (reference sequence). CDR3 length: 16 residues. CDR3 nucleotide sequence: TGTGCCAGCAGCGACAATGGACTAGCGGGGACCTACGAGCAGTACTTC. Protein: CASSDNGLAGTYEQYF.